This T cell receptor beta chain was sequenced during a study of cytomegalovirus exposure and HLA in healthy donors. There are 15 residues in the CDR3. With 5 bases clipped from V and 4 bases from J, the junction kept 10 bases outside the gene matches. Germline V gene lookup returns CDR1 PRHDT and CDR2 FYEKMQ (reference sequence). 60 Vbeta and 13 Jbeta primers were used in PCR. Generated by immunoSEQ multiplex PCR, the TCRdb table keeps only in-frame clones and is missing some. Found here are some 110,000 clones, more than 60% of them singletons; the top ten hold 2% to 2.5%. The sequenced material came from PBMCs. The gene calls are TRBV13 and TRBJ1-2; 7 bases are shared with TRBD1. The TCR was taken from a man younger than 45 in good health and CMV-seronegative. The CDR3 nucleotides are TGTGCCAGCAGCCCCCGACAGGGCGTGGGCTATGGCTACACCTTC. This gives the protein CASSPRQGVGYGYTF.